This T cell receptor beta chain was captured by sequencing in a study of early T cells in non-severe SARS-CoV-2 infection (TCRdb year 2021). For context, the study as a whole: Because TCR sequencing was done on bulk RNA from unsorted whole blood, the alpha and beta chains could not be paired.

Findings and caveats that apply to the study as a whole: VDJdb matching was skewed toward anti-spike CD8 responses, so virus-specific expansions were likely underestimated and private and CD4 specificities were missed.

Receptor amplification or capture employed 5' RACE. Instrument used: NextSeq 500. In the TCR library protocol, unique molecular identifiers were attached to individual cDNA molecules to correct for PCR bias and sequencing error. Both TCR alpha and beta chains were sequenced, and tight co-correlation was observed between alpha and beta sequence abundances in each sample. Per the source publication's procedure: Decombinator V4 was used to annotate the V gene, J gene and CDR3 of the TCR sequences. TCRs were defined as expanded if a significant change between any two time points was detected under a Poisson model with p below 0.0001. TCR abundances were normalised to the total number of TCRs sequenced per sample and were expressed as counts per million. MAIT TCRs were defined by TRAV1-2 paired with TRAJ12, TRAJ20 or TRAJ33, and iNKT TCRs by TRAV10 paired with TRAJ18. VDJdb, accessed 1 November 2021, was searched for CMV, EBV and SARS-CoV-2 annotated TCRs, with TCRs annotated for multiple antigens excluded. TCRdb redid the processing of the public reads, applying fastp at Q25 and MiXCR, and retained in-frame beta chains. Each CDR3 protein appears once, grouped with its most common genes and DNA. TCRdb's processing, not the authors', yielded these V and J calls. The sample records fewer than 85,000 distinct CDR3 sequences, less than 20% of which are singletons. The ten largest clones add up to about 3.1% of the sample.

Turning to this clonotype: The target of this receptor is not known. Qualities for individual bases were not recorded, and no much larger clone is one base off.

From the cysteine through the phenylalanine, the CDR3 covers 17 amino acids. Of the read, only the CDR3 DNA is kept; its 51 bases are in frame from base 1. According to the germline V gene, CDR1 reads SGHRS and CDR2 reads YFSETQ. Clipping removes 4 bases from V and 0 bases from J, with 9 as the unmatched junction base count. This was a case-control study nested in a cohort of healthcare workers in London, UK, who had nasopharyngeal swab PCR tests and blood samples taken every week. Healthcare workers were recruited between 23 and 31 March 2020, during the week of the UK lockdown, and were followed weekly for up to about 16 weeks.

Sequencing used whole blood. This TCR was recovered from an adult who was a healthcare worker with PCR-confirmed SARS-CoV-2 infection or an uninfected control (not recorded which). Recombination connected TRBV5-1 to TRBJ2-3, and TRBD2 matches 9 of the central bases. This receptor has the CDR3 CASSPWVLAGSTDTQYF. Read as DNA, the sequence is TGCGCCAGCAGCCCCTGGGTCCTAGCGGGGAGCACAGATACGCAGTATTTT.